This TCR beta chain derives from a study of T cell repertoires in cytomegalovirus infection. TCRdb passed the reads through MiXCR, listing each CDR3 protein once. The sample consists of roughly 760,000 distinct CDR3 sequences, about a third of them appearing once. Sample: PBMCs. This TCR was recovered from a human donor in good health (CMV status not recorded). Some clones in this sample may be carry-over from other donors' samples.

In DNA, the CDR3 is TGTGCCACCAGTGAGGCAGGGGGCAGGGAAGAGACCCAGTACTTC. Protein sequence: CATSEAGGREETQYF. The chain employs TRBV24-1 and TRBJ2-5; 8 nucleotides match TRBD1. Germline V lookup: CDR1 KGHDR, CDR2 SFDVKD. V shed 4 bases and J 3 bases; nucleotides not matched to a gene: 6. The CDR3 length is 15 residues.